A single sample is the source of the 26 T cell receptor beta chains below, sequenced in a study of Graves' ophthalmopathy and Graves' hyperthyroidism. Beta-chain TCR CDR3 regions were amplified from RNA transcripts. A first-round RT-PCR used HTBI primers, followed by a second-round multiplex PCR. In TCRdb, the multiplex PCR reads were re-called with MiXCR into one record per CDR3 protein. The sample yields over a million distinct CDR3 sequences, approximately 35% seen once. Sequenced input: peripheral blood or thyroid tissue (not recorded which). The receptors stem from an adult man with Graves' hyperthyroidism.

This clonotype was seen at least ten times. The chain joins TRBV5-8 to TRBJ1-6; D unclear. Trimming took off 0 bases at V and 9 bases at J, with 4 bases between the two ends. Germline CDR1 reads SGHTS; CDR2 reads YDEGEE. The CDR3 is made up of 12 amino acids. The CDR3 DNA reads as TGTGCCAGCAGCTTGGATGGTTCACCCCTCCACTTT. This sequence encodes CASSLDGSPLHF.

This clonotype has just a few counts. The J gene is TRBJ2-2, the V gene TRBV4-3, with D maybe TRBD2 (5 bases). The CDR3 loop spans 14 amino acids. Trimming removed 7 bases at V and 6 bases at J, with 15 bases between. The V gene's germline CDR1 is LGHNA and CDR2 YSLEER. CDR3 nucleotides: TGCGCCAGCACTACCGTCGGGGTCCCCGGGGAGCTGTTTTTT. It codes for CASTTVGVPGELFF.

The genes are TRBV7-2 and TRBJ2-7, with D perhaps assigned TRBD1 or TRBD2 (6 bases each). The CDR3 has 15 amino acids. Per the germline V gene, CDR1 is SGHTA and CDR2 is FQGNSA. The germline V and J ends were trimmed by 5 bases and 5 bases, with 19 bases remaining between them. CDR3 coding DNA: TGTGCCAGCAGCCGAGACCGGGTTAGGGGGGACGAGCAGTACTTC. This encodes CASSRDRVRGDEQYF.

The V call is TRBV7-9, the J call TRBJ2-5; TRBD2 matches 12 bases. The CDR3 runs to 18 residues. The V and J ends lost 5 bases and 5 bases, in that order; junction bases with no gene match: 15. The germline V gene encodes CDR1 SEHNR and CDR2 FQNEAQ (reference sequence). CDR3 region: CASSNRLAGDPQLETQYF. In DNA form, the CDR3 reads TGTGCCAGCAGCAACCGACTAGCGGGGGATCCGCAATTGGAGACCCAGTACTTC.

This clonotype came up many times. This chain joins TRBV20-1 and TRBJ1-5, with D perhaps TRBD1 (5 bases). Looked up from germline, CDR1 is DFQATT and CDR2 is SNEGSKA (reference sequence). The CDR3 has 15 residues. The V gene lost 3 bases and the J gene lost 3 bases, with 15 bases spanning the gap. The CDR3 DNA sequence: TGCAGTGCTAGGGGGGTTGGGACCTTCAATCAGCCCCAGCATTTT. Protein sequence: CSARGVGTFNQPQHF.

V is TRBV24-1 and J is TRBJ1-5; 8 nucleotides line up with TRBD1. The length of the CDR3 is 12 residues. V was pared by 11 bases and J by 6 bases, with 5 bases of the junction left unmatched. CDR1 and CDR2 from the germline V gene are KGHDR and SFDVKD. The CDR3 nucleotides are TGTGCCAACAGGGGGGTGTTTCAGCCCCAGCATTTT. Protein sequence: CANRGVFQPQHF.

The chain recombines TRBV10-3 with TRBJ1-3; 11 positions match TRBD1. J gave up 3 bases and V 6 bases, and 1 base lay outside the gene matches. The CDR3 length is 14 residues. Germline CDR1 reads ENHRY; CDR2 reads SYGVKD. The DNA of the CDR3 is TGTGCCATCAGCGGGACAGGGGGTGGAAACACCATATATTTT. Residues: CAISGTGGGNTIYF.

The chain couples TRBV12-3 or TRBV12-4 to TRBJ1-4; 8 bases match TRBD1. J gave up 8 bases and V 5 bases, and 10 bases lay outside the gene matches. The CDR3 totals 15 residues. The CDR3 sequence is CASSPLDRGGEKLFF. The DNA for the CDR3 is TGTGCCAGCAGTCCCCTAGACAGGGGAGGAGAAAAACTGTTTTTT.

This clonotype showed up many times. The V call is TRBV12-3 or TRBV12-4, the J call TRBJ2-5, with D unclear. Trimming pared 7 bases from V and 7 bases from J, leaving 19 bases between. CDR3 length: 14 amino acids. This CDR3 is CASTSDQPIGTQYF. The CDR3 bases are TGTGCCAGCACTTCTGACCAGCCGATTGGGACCCAGTACTTC.

This rearrangement joins TRBV4-3 to TRBJ1-1, with no clear D. With 0 bases removed from V and 8 bases from J, the gap between germline ends came to 19 bases. The germline V gene encodes CDR1 LGHNA and CDR2 YSLEER. The CDR3 totals 16 residues. The CDR3 nucleotides read TGCGCCAGCAGCCAAGATTTAATCAGTGTCCGCGACGAAGCTTTCTTT. Translating it yields CASSQDLISVRDEAFF.

This clonotype was detected many times. V gene TRBV11-2 combines with J gene TRBJ1-2; a possible D gene is TRBD1 (5 bases). CDR1 and CDR2 (germline): SGHAT, FQNNGV. This CDR3 is 14 amino acids long. Trimming removed 3 bases at V and 5 bases at J, with 13 bases between. The CDR3 DNA reads TGTGCCAGCAGCTTCGCAGGGAGGGGATATGGCTACACCTTC. Residues: CASSFAGRGYGYTF.

V and J are TRBV28 and TRBJ1-1; weak D call: TRBD1 (6 bases). This CDR3 is built from 15 residues. Trimming took off 4 bases at V and 0 bases at J, with 12 bases between the two ends. Germline V gives CDR1 MDHEN, CDR2 SYDVKM. CDR3 in amino acids: CASSSIRGMNTEAFF. The CDR3 DNA sequence: TGTGCCAGCAGTTCAATCAGGGGTATGAACACTGAAGCTTTCTTT.

This clonotype came up a few times. The chain couples TRBV19 to TRBJ1-1; TRBD1 is a possible D gene (5 bases). The germline V and J ends were trimmed by 0 bases and 3 bases, with 11 bases remaining between them. The CDR3 sequence is 15 residues long. Looked up from germline, CDR1 is LNHDA and CDR2 is SQIVND (reference sequence). The CDR3 bases are TGTGCCAGTAGTATAGATGAGGGGTTGGACACTGAAGCTTTCTTT. Its translation is CASSIDEGLDTEAFF.

Only one count was recorded for this clonotype. V usage is TRBV11-1 and J usage is TRBJ1-4, with a possible D match to TRBD1 (6 bases). The CDR3 contains 13 residues. V dropped 9 bases and J dropped 7 bases, with 15 bases sitting between them. Germline assignment: CDR1 SGHAT and CDR2 FQDESV (reference sequence). The CDR3 is CARSRGVVEKLFF. For the CDR3, the DNA is TGTGCCAGGAGTAGGGGGGTGGTTGAAAAACTGTTTTTT. Using reference TRBV11-1 and TRBJ1-4 for the parts outside the CDR3, the full variable domain is EAEVAQSPRYKITEKSQAVAFWCDPISGHATLYWYRQILGQGPELLVQFQDESVVDDSQLPKDRFSAERLKGVDSTLKIQPAELGDSAMYLCARSRGVVEKLFFGSGTQLSVL.

The chain is built from TRBV30 and TRBJ2-7; weak D call: TRBD1 (6 bases). The CDR3 contains 15 residues. Germline CDR1 and CDR2: GTSNPN and SVGIG (reference sequence). V was clipped by 1 base and J by 1 base, with 14 bases between them. The CDR3 DNA reads as TGTGCCTGGAGTGCCCTCCGGGACACTTCCTACGAGCAGTACTTC. Its protein is CAWSALRDTSYEQYF. The whole variable domain, remainder taken from reference TRBV30 and TRBJ2-7, is SQTIHQWPATLVQPVGSPLSLECTVEGTSNPNLYWYRQAAGRGLQLLFYSVGIGQISSEVPQNLSASRPQDRQFILSSKKLLLSDSGFYLCAWSALRDTSYEQYFGPGTRLTVT.

The V call is TRBV11-2, the J call TRBJ1-4; 7 nucleotides align to TRBD1. In germline, CDR1 is SGHAT, CDR2 FQNNGV. J gave up 0 bases and V 5 bases, and 9 bases lay outside the gene matches. This CDR3 is 17 amino acids long. The CDR3: CASSQSPTGATNEKLFF. In nucleotides, the CDR3 is TGTGCCAGCAGCCAATCGCCTACAGGGGCAACTAATGAAAAACTGTTTTTT.

This clonotype was seen many times. V usage is TRBV10-3 and J usage is TRBJ2-2; D call uncertain. The CDR3 spans 15 residues. Trimming pared 6 bases from V and 4 bases from J, leaving 15 bases between. Germline CDR1 ENHRY, CDR2 SYGVKD. This chain's CDR3 is CAISPGTAATGELFF. The DNA of the CDR3 is TGTGCCATCAGCCCTGGCACGGCGGCCACCGGGGAGCTGTTTTTT.

This clonotype has a count of ten or more. This rearrangement joins TRBV29-1 to TRBJ2-5; D not resolved. V was pared by 6 bases and J by 3 bases, with 8 bases between. The CDR3 has 11 amino acids. The germline V gene encodes CDR1 SQVTM and CDR2 ANQGSEA. The CDR3 here is CSVQPEETQYF. For the CDR3, the DNA is TGCAGCGTACAGCCGGAAGAGACCCAGTACTTC.

This clonotype was recorded a few times. V and J are TRBV12-3 or TRBV12-4 and TRBJ1-2; D call uncertain. This CDR3 is built from 14 residues. Trimming stripped 7 bases from V and 2 bases from J, with 14 bases between. CDR3 sequence reads: CASTSGWLNYGYTF. The CDR3, as DNA: TGTGCCAGCACCTCCGGGTGGCTGAACTATGGCTACACCTTC.

Here the CDR3 reads CSVVSGASGRGPQETQYF. The CDR3 region has the DNA TGCAGCGTTGTCTCTGGGGCTAGCGGGAGGGGACCACAAGAGACCCAGTACTTC. The chain carries TRBV29-1 and TRBJ2-5; TRBD2 matches at 12 bases. V lost 4 bases and J lost 2; bases outside the gene matches: 14. The CDR3 totals 18 residues. Per the germline V gene, CDR1 is SQVTM and CDR2 is ANQGSEA.

The chain combines TRBV19 with TRBJ2-5, with unresolved D. Germline CDR1 LNHDA, CDR2 SQIVND (reference sequence). V was shortened by 4 bases and J by 0 bases, with 9 bases between the two germline ends. The CDR3 is 14 amino acids. CDR3 in amino acids: CASSTSGYQETQYF. CDR3 DNA sequence: TGTGCCAGTAGTACCAGTGGGTACCAAGAGACCCAGTACTTC.

There are a few counts of this clonotype. A read error may explain this, as a much larger clone is one base away. This chain joins TRBV15 and TRBJ2-2, with 9 positions matching TRBD1. Looked up from germline, CDR1 is LNHNV and CDR2 is YYDKDF (reference sequence). V trimming: 6 bases; J trimming: 6 bases; junction bases outside the gene matches: 11. There are 16 residues in the CDR3. CDR3 coding DNA: TGTGCCACCAGGGGACAGGGTTATTCTGGCCCCGGGGAGCTGTTTTTT. Amino acid sequence: CATRGQGYSGPGELFF.

This clonotype was seen ten or more times. The genes are TRBV20-1 and TRBJ2-7, with TRBD1 identical over 8 bases. This CDR3 is 13 amino acids long. The V gene's germline CDR1 is DFQATT and CDR2 SNEGSKA (reference sequence). J gave up 3 bases and V 3 bases, and 4 bases lay outside the gene matches. The CDR3 sequence is CSASKDRVYEQYF. CDR3 DNA sequence: TGCAGTGCTAGCAAGGACAGGGTCTACGAGCAGTACTTC.

This clonotype was seen at least ten times. V gene TRBV19 combines with J gene TRBJ1-5; 8 bases are a match to TRBD1. The junction had 6 bases not matched to a gene; V was cut back by 2 bases and J by 6 bases. The CDR3 length is 15 residues. The germline V gene encodes CDR1 LNHDA and CDR2 SQIVND (reference sequence). In nucleotides, the CDR3 is TGTGCCAGTAGTATAAAGGCAGGGGGCGTTCAGCCCCAGCATTTT. As protein: CASSIKAGGVQPQHF.

The chain carries TRBV7-2 and TRBJ2-2, with TRBD1 matching over 9 bases. After removal of 6 bases from V and 5 bases from J, the junction contained 10 bases not matched to a gene. Germline V gene lookup returns CDR1 SGHTA and CDR2 FQGNSA. The CDR3 has 16 residues. CDR3: CASRSGTGRTTGELFF. The CDR3 DNA reads TGTGCCAGCAGGTCTGGGACAGGGAGGACAACCGGGGAGCTGTTTTTT.

This clonotype has at least ten counts. The V and J genes are TRBV5-5 and TRBJ1-5; D is perhaps TRBD1 (5 bases). Germline V lookup: CDR1 SGHKS, CDR2 YYEKEE (reference sequence). The CDR3 extends over 14 amino acids. Trimming left V 4 bases short and J 7 bases short, with 15 bases between. For the CDR3, the DNA is TGTGCCAGCAGCCGCGACACAGGCCTCCAGCCCCAGCATTTT. It codes for CASSRDTGLQPQHF.